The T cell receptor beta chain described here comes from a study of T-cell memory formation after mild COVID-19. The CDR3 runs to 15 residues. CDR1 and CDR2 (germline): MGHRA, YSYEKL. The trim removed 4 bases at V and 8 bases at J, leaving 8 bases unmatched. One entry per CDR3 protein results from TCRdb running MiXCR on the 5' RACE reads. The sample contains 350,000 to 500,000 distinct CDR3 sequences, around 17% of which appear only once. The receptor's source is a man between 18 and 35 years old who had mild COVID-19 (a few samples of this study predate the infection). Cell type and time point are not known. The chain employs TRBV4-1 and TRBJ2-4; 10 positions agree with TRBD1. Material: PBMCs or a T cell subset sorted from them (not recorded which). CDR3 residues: CASSRPGQGTDIQYF. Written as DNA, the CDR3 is TGCGCCAGCAGCCGGCCGGGACAGGGGACGGACATTCAGTACTTC.